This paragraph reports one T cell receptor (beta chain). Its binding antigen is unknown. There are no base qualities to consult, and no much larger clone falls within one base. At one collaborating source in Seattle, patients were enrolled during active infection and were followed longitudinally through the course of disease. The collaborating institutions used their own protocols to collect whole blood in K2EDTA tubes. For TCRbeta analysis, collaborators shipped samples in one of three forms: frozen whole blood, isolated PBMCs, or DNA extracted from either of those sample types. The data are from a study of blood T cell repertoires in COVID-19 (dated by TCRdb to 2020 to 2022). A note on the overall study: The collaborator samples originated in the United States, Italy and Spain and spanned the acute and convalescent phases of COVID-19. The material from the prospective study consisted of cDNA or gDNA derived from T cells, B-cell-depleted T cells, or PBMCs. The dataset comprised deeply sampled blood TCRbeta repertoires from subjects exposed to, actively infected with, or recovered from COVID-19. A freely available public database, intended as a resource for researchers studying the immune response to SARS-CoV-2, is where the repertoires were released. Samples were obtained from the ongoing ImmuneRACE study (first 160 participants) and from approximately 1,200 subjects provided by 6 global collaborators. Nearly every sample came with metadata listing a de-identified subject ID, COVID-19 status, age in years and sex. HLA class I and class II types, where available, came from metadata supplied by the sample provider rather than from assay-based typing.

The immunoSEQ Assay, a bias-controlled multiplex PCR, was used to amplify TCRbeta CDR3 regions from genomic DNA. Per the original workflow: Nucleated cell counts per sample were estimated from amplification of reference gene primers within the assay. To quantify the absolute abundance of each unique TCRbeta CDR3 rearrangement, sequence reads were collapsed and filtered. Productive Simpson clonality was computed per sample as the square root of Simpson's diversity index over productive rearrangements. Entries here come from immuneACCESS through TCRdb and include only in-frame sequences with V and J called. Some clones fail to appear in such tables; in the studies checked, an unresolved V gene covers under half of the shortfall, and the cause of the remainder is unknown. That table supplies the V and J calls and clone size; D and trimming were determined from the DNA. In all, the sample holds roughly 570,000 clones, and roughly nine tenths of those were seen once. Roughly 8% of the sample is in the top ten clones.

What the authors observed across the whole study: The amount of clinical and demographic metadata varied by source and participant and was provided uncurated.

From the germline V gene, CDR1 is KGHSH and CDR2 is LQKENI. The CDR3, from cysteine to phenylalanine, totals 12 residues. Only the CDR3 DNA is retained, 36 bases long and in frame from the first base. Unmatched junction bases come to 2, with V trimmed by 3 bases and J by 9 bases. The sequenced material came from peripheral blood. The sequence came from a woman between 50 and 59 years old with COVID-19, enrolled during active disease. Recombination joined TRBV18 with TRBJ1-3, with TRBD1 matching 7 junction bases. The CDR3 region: CASSPDRATIYF. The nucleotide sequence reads TGTGCCAGCTCACCTGACAGGGCCACCATATATTTT. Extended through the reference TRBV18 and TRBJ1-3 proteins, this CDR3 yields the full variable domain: NAGVMQNPRHLVRRRGQEARLRCSPMKGHSHVYWYRQLPEEGLKFMVYLQKENIIDESGMPKERFSAEFPKEGPSILRIQQVVRGDSAAYFCASSPDRATIYFGEGSWLTVV.